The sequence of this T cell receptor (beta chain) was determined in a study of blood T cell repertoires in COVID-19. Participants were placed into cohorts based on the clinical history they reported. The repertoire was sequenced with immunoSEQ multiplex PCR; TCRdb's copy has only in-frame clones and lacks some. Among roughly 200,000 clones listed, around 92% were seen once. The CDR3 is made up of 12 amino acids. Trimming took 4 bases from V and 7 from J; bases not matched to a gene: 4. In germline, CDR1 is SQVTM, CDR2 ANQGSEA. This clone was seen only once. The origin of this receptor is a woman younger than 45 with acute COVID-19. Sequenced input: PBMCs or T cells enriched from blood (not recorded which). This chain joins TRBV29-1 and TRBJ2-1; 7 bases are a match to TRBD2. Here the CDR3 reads CSVGSGSNEQFF. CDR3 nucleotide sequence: TGCAGCGTTGGTAGCGGGTCAAATGAGCAGTTCTTC.